The 21 T cell receptor beta chains presented below share a single source sample, sequenced in a study of T cell repertoires in cytomegalovirus infection. TCRdb itself ran the reads through MiXCR, one entry per CDR3 protein. Of 630,000 or so distinct CDR3 sequences in the sample, roughly 26% are singletons; the top ten hold less than 9.5%. Sequences were obtained from CD8+ T cells from PBMCs. These receptors originate from a human donor in good health (CMV status not recorded). Some clones in this sample may be carry-over from other donors' samples.

This clonotype was counted ten times or more. The chain is built from TRBV7-6 and TRBJ1-6; 7 nucleotides match TRBD1. The CDR3 is made up of 16 amino acids. Germline V gene data show CDR1 as SGHVS and CDR2 as FNYEAQ. Germline trimming cut 4 bases from V and 4 bases from J; bases unmatched to any gene: 7. As DNA, the CDR3 is TGTGCCAGCAGCTCCCTCGGACAGGCGTATAATTCACCCCTCCACTTT. Protein product: CASSSLGQAYNSPLHF.

Comments on this clonotype: Germline is not matched at one junction end, which may reflect a read error. The gene calls are TRBV7-9 and TRBJ2-1; 7 positions match TRBD2. The CDR3 is 18 residues long. Germline CDR1 reads SEHNR; CDR2 reads FQNEAQ (reference sequence). The CDR3 reads CVSEGLYKLSSSYNEQFF. The CDR3 DNA reads as TGTGTCAGCGAGGGACTATATAAATTGAGTAGCTCCTACAATGAGCAGTTCTTC.

A few counts support this clonotype. The gene calls are TRBV4-2 and TRBJ2-7, with D perhaps matching TRBD1 (6 bases). V was shortened by 5 bases and J by 7 bases, with 21 bases between the two germline ends. The germline V gene has CDR1 LGHNA and CDR2 YNFKEQ. The CDR3 contains 15 residues. The CDR3 coding sequence is TGTGCCAGCAGCGGACTCTTTGGGGGCCAAAGTGAGCAGTACGTC. It encodes CASSGLFGGQSEQYV.

This clonotype has only a few counts. V is TRBV20-1 and J is TRBJ2-7, with D perhaps TRBD1 (5 bases). Germline V lookup: CDR1 DFQATT, CDR2 SNEGSKA (reference sequence). The CDR3 is 13 residues long. The germline V and J ends were trimmed by 3 bases and 2 bases, with 11 bases remaining between them. Written as DNA, the CDR3 is TGCAGTGCTAGTCAGGGCAGTACCTACGAGCAGTACGTC. It translates to CSASQGSTYEQYV.

The gene calls are TRBV24-1 and TRBJ2-1, with D unclear. The CDR3 contains 17 residues. CDR1 and CDR2 (germline): KGHDR, SFDVKD. Trimming cost V 4 bases and J 2 bases, with 17 bases left between them. CDR3 DNA sequence: TGTGCCACCAGTGACCCCCGGGCAGCCCCGACCTACAATGAGCAGTTCTTC. It is translated as CATSDPRAAPTYNEQFF.

This rearrangement joins TRBV7-3 to TRBJ1-2; perhaps TRBD1 as D (6 bases). The CDR3 length is 15 residues. The germline gives CDR1 SGHTA, CDR2 FQGTGA. Deletions cut 2 bases from V and 10 bases from J, with 20 bases between. The CDR3 loop reads CASSLGAGVDEDYTF. DNA for the CDR3: TGTGCCAGCAGCTTAGGAGCAGGGGTCGATGAGGACTACACCTTC. Looking up the rest from reference TRBV7-3 and TRBJ1-2 gives the full variable domain: GAGVSQTPSNKVTEKGKYVELRCDPISGHTALYWYRQSLGQGPEFLIYFQGTGAADDSGLPNDRFFAVRPEGSVSTLKIQRTERGDSAVYLCASSLGAGVDEDYTFGSGTRLTVV.

The table lists this clonotype with many counts. The chain joins TRBV27 to TRBJ2-1; 8 bases agree with TRBD1. The CDR3 extends over 16 amino acids. The J segment lost 4 bases and the V segment lost 3 bases, leaving 8 bases of the junction unmatched. CDR1 is MNHEY and CDR2 is SMNVEV in the germline V gene (reference sequence). The CDR3 spells CASSFLQGVGYNEQFF. CDR3 sequence (DNA): TGTGCCAGCAGTTTTCTACAGGGGGTAGGGTACAATGAGCAGTTCTTC.

This clonotype came up many times. The CDR3 reads CASSLSRGRRWEKLFF. The CDR3 coding sequence is TGTGCCAGCAGTCTATCCAGGGGGCGACGGTGGGAAAAACTGTTTTTT. The gene calls are TRBV28 and TRBJ1-4; 8 bases match TRBD1. V was pared by 5 bases and J by 8 bases, with 13 bases of the junction left unmatched. Germline loops: CDR1 MDHEN, CDR2 SYDVKM. CDR3 length equals 16 residues.

This rearrangement joins TRBV5-1 to TRBJ1-2; D may be TRBD1 (5 bases). Germline values: CDR1 SGHRS, CDR2 YFSETQ. V was shortened by 2 bases and J by 6 bases, with 11 bases between the two germline ends. This CDR3 region has 13 residues. CDR3 bases: TGCGCCAGCAGCTTAAGGACAATGGATGGCTACACCTTC. Protein: CASSLRTMDGYTF.

Regarding this clonotype: This sequence may be a read error, since a much larger clone differs from it by one base. Written as DNA, the CDR3 is TGTGCCAGCAGGTTGGGGTGGAGCACAGATACGCAGTATTTT. Translation: CASRLGWSTDTQYF. V gene TRBV5-5 combines with J gene TRBJ2-3; no definite D call. The germline V gene encodes CDR1 SGHKS and CDR2 YYEKEE (reference sequence). The CDR3 is 14 residues long. Filled out from reference TRBV5-5 and TRBJ2-3, the complete variable domain reads DAGVTQSPTHLIKTRGQQVTLRCSPISGHKSVSWYQQVLGQGPQFIFQYYEKEERGRGNFPDRFSARQFPNYSSELNVNALLLGDSALYLCASRLGWSTDTQYFGPGTRLTVL.

The rearrangement links TRBV20-1 to TRBJ1-2; 8 nucleotides match TRBD1. The CDR3 extends over 15 amino acids. V was clipped by 0 bases and J by 7 bases; unmatched bases: 10. Germline loops: CDR1 DFQATT, CDR2 SNEGSKA (reference sequence). The CDR3 spells CSARDRRGHFIGYTF. For the CDR3, the DNA is TGCAGTGCTAGAGATCGCAGGGGGCATTTTATTGGCTACACCTTC.

This rearrangement joins TRBV19 to TRBJ1-5, with D tentatively TRBD1 (6 bases). V lost 3 bases to trimming and J lost 7 bases, with 13 bases between them. Germline CDR1 and CDR2: LNHDA and SQIVND (reference sequence). The CDR3 consists of 14 residues. In DNA form, the CDR3 reads TGTGCCAGTAGTATCGGGGGGGCCGGGCAGCCCCAGCATTTT. Protein sequence: CASSIGGAGQPQHF.

The chain employs TRBV10-3 and TRBJ2-1, with a tentative D call TRBD2 (7 bases). There are 15 residues in the CDR3. Germline V gene sequence: CDR1 ENHRY, CDR2 SYGVKD. The germline V and J ends were trimmed by 4 bases and 5 bases, with 15 bases remaining between them. The CDR3 reads CAISGGGGPHNEQFF. The DNA for the CDR3 is TGTGCCATCAGTGGAGGGGGGGGGCCCCACAATGAGCAGTTCTTC.

This clonotype was counted many times. V gene TRBV7-8 combines with J gene TRBJ2-2; 10 bases are shared with TRBD1. Germline CDR1 is SGHVS and CDR2 is FQNEAQ. This CDR3 spans 17 amino acids. V shed 2 bases, J shed 7 bases, and the junction held 10 bases outside the gene matches. CDR3 DNA sequence: TGTGCCAGCAGCTTACCCCGACAGGGGGCTAGTAGCGGGGAGCTGTTTTTT. Its translation: CASSLPRQGASSGELFF. Full variable domain (missing parts from reference TRBV7-8 and TRBJ2-2): GAGVSQSPRYKVAKRGQDVALRCDPISGHVSLFWYQQALGQGPEFLTYFQNEAQLDKSGLPSDRFFAERPEGSVSTLKIQRTQQEDSAVYLCASSLPRQGASSGELFFGEGSRLTVL.

The chain is built from TRBV24-1 and TRBJ2-7; 7 positions agree with TRBD2. The germline CDR1 and CDR2 sequences are KGHDR and SFDVKD. The CDR3 sequence is 17 residues long. V was clipped by 0 bases and J by 4 bases; unmatched bases: 11. The DNA for the CDR3 is TGTGCCACCAGTGATTTGACAAGGGACTATCAGGGTTACGAGCAGTACGTC. Translation: CATSDLTRDYQGYEQYV.

Only a few counts were recorded for this clonotype. Being one base from a much bigger clone, this may be a read error. The chain uses TRBV25-1 and TRBJ2-1, with D maybe TRBD2 (5 bases). The CDR3 length is 10 residues. CDR1 and CDR2 (germline): MGHDK, SYGVNS. V lost 6 bases, J lost 10 bases, and 7 bases lay in between. CDR3: CASSGEEQFF. The CDR3 DNA is TGTGCCAGCAGCGGGGAAGAGCAGTTCTTC.

The chain joins TRBV4-1 to TRBJ2-3, with D unresolved. V lost 3 bases and J 2 bases, leaving 9 bases between the germline ends. The germline V gene has CDR1 MGHRA and CDR2 YSYEKL. CDR3 size: 14 residues. CDR3 sequence reads: CASSHSLYTDTQYF. CDR3 DNA: TGCGCCAGCAGCCACTCATTGTACACAGATACGCAGTATTTT.

This clonotype was seen only a few times. The J gene is TRBJ1-2, the V gene TRBV28; 8 bases match TRBD1. Germline V gene sequence: CDR1 MDHEN, CDR2 SYDVKM. After removal of 3 bases from V and 6 bases from J, the junction contained 6 bases not matched to a gene. There are 14 residues in the CDR3. CDR3 DNA sequence: TGTGCCAGCAGTTTCCTACAGGGGGTGGATGGCTACACCTTC. Protein product: CASSFLQGVDGYTF.

The sample holds many counts of this clonotype. The chain employs TRBV7-8 and TRBJ1-5, with D perhaps TRBD1 (5 bases). The CDR3 is made up of 18 amino acids. Trimming stripped 1 base from V and 4 bases from J, with 20 bases between. Germline-derived CDR1 and CDR2 are SGHVS and FQNEAQ. CDR3 bases: TGTGCCAGCAGCTTAGAGGGGAGTAAGGGGTTCGGTAATCAGCCCCAGCATTTT. Translation: CASSLEGSKGFGNQPQHF. Variable domain in full (rest from reference TRBV7-8 and TRBJ1-5): GAGVSQSPRYKVAKRGQDVALRCDPISGHVSLFWYQQALGQGPEFLTYFQNEAQLDKSGLPSDRFFAERPEGSVSTLKIQRTQQEDSAVYLCASSLEGSKGFGNQPQHFGDGTRLSIL.

The V and J genes are TRBV29-1 and TRBJ1-1; D is undetermined. CDR3 length equals 9 residues. Germline V CDR1 and CDR2: SQVTM, ANQGSEA. V shed 6 bases and J shed 11 bases, with 10 bases lying between them. The CDR3 bases are TGCAGCGTGGGTTTCCGGGCTTTCTTT. Encoded protein: CSVGFRAFF.

The chain combines TRBV11-2 with TRBJ2-7; possibly TRBD2 for D (6 bases). Germline assignment: CDR1 SGHAT and CDR2 FQNNGV. The CDR3 length is 15 residues. For the CDR3, the DNA is TGTGCCAACAGCTTAGGGATAGGCGGGATCTACGAGCAGTACGTC. It specifies CANSLGIGGIYEQYV.